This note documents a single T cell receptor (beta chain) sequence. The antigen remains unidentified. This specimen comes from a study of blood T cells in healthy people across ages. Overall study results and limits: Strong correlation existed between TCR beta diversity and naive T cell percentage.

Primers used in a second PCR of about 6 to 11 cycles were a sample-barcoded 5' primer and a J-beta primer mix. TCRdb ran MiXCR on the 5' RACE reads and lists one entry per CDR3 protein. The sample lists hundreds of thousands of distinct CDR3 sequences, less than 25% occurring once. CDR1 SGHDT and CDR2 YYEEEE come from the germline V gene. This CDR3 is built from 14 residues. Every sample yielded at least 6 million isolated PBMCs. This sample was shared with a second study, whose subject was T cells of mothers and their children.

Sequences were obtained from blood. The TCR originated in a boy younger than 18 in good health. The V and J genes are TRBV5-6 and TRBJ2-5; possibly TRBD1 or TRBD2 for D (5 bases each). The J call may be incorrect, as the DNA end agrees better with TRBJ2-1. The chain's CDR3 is CASSWDRVWSEQFF. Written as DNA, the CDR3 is TGTGCCAGCAGCTGGGACCGCGTTTGGTCTGAGCAGTTCTTC.